These 6 T cell receptor beta chains came from one sample sequenced in a study of blood T cell repertoires in COVID-19. Clones were read by immunoSEQ multiplex PCR, and TCRdb kept only the in-frame ones, dropping some. Of roughly 330,000 clones in the sample, roughly 86% were seen once. The sample consisted of PBMCs or T cells enriched from blood (not recorded which). All receptors come from a woman aged 25 to 39 who had recovered from COVID-19.

The gene calls are TRBV27 and TRBJ1-6; unclear D gene. The V gene lost 5 bases and the J gene lost 4 bases, with 3 bases spanning the gap. The CDR3 loop spans 12 amino acids. Germline lookup yields CDR1 MNHEY and CDR2 SMNVEV (reference sequence). The CDR3 loop is CASSLYNSPLHF. CDR3 DNA sequence: TGTGCCAGCAGTCTATATAATTCACCCCTCCACTTT.

The chain has TRBV6-5 and TRBJ2-2; D unclear. This CDR3 contains 12 residues. The germline V gene has CDR1 MNHEY and CDR2 SVGAGI. V was pared by 4 bases and J by 5 bases, with 5 bases between. The CDR3 reads CASSFPTGELFF. For the CDR3, the DNA is TGTGCCAGCAGTTTCCCTACCGGGGAGCTGTTTTTT.

The chain uses TRBV24-1 and TRBJ2-3; D unclear. V was pared by 12 bases and J by 2 bases, with 14 bases between. The germline gives CDR1 KGHDR, CDR2 SFDVKD. The CDR3 is made up of 13 amino acids. DNA of the CDR3: TGTGCCTCACAGAGAGAGCTCACAGATACGCAGTATTTT. This sequence encodes CASQRELTDTQYF.

V gene TRBV7-9 combines with J gene TRBJ2-1, with D tentatively TRBD1 (6 bases). The germline V gene encodes CDR1 SEHNR and CDR2 FQNEAQ (reference sequence). CDR3 length equals 12 residues. V lost 5 bases, J lost 12 bases, and 14 bases lay in between. This CDR3 is CASSAGDMWQFF. The CDR3 DNA reads TGTGCCAGCAGCGCAGGGGACATGTGGCAGTTCTTC.

V and J are TRBV27 and TRBJ1-2, with a weak D call TRBD1 (6 bases). This CDR3 has 15 residues. V was trimmed by 4 bases and J by 4 bases, leaving 16 bases between them. From germline, CDR1 is MNHEY and CDR2 SMNVEV (reference sequence). DNA of the CDR3: TGTGCCAGCAGTTCCAATCCGCAGGGGTTCTATGGCTACACCTTC. Translated, it gives CASSSNPQGFYGYTF.

V is TRBV5-1 and J is TRBJ2-1; 8 bases map to TRBD2. V was pared by 4 bases and J by 0 bases, with 18 bases of the junction left unmatched. In germline, CDR1 is SGHRS, CDR2 YFSETQ. The CDR3 runs to 20 residues. CDR3 coding DNA: TGCGCCAGCAGCCCCGAGGGTCAAGCGGGGGTTAAAAGCTCCTACAATGAGCAGTTCTTC. Protein sequence: CASSPEGQAGVKSSYNEQFF.